This entry is about one T cell receptor beta chain. Its antigen is not known. The sample belongs to a study of T cell responses to AZD1222 COVID-19 vaccine. General observations from the study: There were mostly white British donors and more females than males, and clonal diversity was possibly underestimated.

CDR1 and CDR2 from the germline V gene are LGHDT and YNNKEL (reference sequence). Between the trimmed V and J ends, which lost 1 base and 5 bases, there was a span of 10 bases. The CDR3 runs to 14 residues. The data were produced by immunoSEQ multiplex PCR, yet TCRdb's version contains in-frame clones alone and is incomplete. The table has about 140,000 clones, around 90% seen once. This specimen consisted of peripheral blood, obtained on day 0 of AZD1222 vaccination. This chain connects TRBV3-1 (or the pseudogene TRBV3-2) to TRBJ2-3; D is perhaps TRBD2 (5 bases). This clonotype was sampled from an adult in good health. As DNA, the CDR3 is TGTGCCAGCAGCCAAGGTGCCGGGGTAGATACGCAGTATTTT. It encodes CASSQGAGVDTQYF.